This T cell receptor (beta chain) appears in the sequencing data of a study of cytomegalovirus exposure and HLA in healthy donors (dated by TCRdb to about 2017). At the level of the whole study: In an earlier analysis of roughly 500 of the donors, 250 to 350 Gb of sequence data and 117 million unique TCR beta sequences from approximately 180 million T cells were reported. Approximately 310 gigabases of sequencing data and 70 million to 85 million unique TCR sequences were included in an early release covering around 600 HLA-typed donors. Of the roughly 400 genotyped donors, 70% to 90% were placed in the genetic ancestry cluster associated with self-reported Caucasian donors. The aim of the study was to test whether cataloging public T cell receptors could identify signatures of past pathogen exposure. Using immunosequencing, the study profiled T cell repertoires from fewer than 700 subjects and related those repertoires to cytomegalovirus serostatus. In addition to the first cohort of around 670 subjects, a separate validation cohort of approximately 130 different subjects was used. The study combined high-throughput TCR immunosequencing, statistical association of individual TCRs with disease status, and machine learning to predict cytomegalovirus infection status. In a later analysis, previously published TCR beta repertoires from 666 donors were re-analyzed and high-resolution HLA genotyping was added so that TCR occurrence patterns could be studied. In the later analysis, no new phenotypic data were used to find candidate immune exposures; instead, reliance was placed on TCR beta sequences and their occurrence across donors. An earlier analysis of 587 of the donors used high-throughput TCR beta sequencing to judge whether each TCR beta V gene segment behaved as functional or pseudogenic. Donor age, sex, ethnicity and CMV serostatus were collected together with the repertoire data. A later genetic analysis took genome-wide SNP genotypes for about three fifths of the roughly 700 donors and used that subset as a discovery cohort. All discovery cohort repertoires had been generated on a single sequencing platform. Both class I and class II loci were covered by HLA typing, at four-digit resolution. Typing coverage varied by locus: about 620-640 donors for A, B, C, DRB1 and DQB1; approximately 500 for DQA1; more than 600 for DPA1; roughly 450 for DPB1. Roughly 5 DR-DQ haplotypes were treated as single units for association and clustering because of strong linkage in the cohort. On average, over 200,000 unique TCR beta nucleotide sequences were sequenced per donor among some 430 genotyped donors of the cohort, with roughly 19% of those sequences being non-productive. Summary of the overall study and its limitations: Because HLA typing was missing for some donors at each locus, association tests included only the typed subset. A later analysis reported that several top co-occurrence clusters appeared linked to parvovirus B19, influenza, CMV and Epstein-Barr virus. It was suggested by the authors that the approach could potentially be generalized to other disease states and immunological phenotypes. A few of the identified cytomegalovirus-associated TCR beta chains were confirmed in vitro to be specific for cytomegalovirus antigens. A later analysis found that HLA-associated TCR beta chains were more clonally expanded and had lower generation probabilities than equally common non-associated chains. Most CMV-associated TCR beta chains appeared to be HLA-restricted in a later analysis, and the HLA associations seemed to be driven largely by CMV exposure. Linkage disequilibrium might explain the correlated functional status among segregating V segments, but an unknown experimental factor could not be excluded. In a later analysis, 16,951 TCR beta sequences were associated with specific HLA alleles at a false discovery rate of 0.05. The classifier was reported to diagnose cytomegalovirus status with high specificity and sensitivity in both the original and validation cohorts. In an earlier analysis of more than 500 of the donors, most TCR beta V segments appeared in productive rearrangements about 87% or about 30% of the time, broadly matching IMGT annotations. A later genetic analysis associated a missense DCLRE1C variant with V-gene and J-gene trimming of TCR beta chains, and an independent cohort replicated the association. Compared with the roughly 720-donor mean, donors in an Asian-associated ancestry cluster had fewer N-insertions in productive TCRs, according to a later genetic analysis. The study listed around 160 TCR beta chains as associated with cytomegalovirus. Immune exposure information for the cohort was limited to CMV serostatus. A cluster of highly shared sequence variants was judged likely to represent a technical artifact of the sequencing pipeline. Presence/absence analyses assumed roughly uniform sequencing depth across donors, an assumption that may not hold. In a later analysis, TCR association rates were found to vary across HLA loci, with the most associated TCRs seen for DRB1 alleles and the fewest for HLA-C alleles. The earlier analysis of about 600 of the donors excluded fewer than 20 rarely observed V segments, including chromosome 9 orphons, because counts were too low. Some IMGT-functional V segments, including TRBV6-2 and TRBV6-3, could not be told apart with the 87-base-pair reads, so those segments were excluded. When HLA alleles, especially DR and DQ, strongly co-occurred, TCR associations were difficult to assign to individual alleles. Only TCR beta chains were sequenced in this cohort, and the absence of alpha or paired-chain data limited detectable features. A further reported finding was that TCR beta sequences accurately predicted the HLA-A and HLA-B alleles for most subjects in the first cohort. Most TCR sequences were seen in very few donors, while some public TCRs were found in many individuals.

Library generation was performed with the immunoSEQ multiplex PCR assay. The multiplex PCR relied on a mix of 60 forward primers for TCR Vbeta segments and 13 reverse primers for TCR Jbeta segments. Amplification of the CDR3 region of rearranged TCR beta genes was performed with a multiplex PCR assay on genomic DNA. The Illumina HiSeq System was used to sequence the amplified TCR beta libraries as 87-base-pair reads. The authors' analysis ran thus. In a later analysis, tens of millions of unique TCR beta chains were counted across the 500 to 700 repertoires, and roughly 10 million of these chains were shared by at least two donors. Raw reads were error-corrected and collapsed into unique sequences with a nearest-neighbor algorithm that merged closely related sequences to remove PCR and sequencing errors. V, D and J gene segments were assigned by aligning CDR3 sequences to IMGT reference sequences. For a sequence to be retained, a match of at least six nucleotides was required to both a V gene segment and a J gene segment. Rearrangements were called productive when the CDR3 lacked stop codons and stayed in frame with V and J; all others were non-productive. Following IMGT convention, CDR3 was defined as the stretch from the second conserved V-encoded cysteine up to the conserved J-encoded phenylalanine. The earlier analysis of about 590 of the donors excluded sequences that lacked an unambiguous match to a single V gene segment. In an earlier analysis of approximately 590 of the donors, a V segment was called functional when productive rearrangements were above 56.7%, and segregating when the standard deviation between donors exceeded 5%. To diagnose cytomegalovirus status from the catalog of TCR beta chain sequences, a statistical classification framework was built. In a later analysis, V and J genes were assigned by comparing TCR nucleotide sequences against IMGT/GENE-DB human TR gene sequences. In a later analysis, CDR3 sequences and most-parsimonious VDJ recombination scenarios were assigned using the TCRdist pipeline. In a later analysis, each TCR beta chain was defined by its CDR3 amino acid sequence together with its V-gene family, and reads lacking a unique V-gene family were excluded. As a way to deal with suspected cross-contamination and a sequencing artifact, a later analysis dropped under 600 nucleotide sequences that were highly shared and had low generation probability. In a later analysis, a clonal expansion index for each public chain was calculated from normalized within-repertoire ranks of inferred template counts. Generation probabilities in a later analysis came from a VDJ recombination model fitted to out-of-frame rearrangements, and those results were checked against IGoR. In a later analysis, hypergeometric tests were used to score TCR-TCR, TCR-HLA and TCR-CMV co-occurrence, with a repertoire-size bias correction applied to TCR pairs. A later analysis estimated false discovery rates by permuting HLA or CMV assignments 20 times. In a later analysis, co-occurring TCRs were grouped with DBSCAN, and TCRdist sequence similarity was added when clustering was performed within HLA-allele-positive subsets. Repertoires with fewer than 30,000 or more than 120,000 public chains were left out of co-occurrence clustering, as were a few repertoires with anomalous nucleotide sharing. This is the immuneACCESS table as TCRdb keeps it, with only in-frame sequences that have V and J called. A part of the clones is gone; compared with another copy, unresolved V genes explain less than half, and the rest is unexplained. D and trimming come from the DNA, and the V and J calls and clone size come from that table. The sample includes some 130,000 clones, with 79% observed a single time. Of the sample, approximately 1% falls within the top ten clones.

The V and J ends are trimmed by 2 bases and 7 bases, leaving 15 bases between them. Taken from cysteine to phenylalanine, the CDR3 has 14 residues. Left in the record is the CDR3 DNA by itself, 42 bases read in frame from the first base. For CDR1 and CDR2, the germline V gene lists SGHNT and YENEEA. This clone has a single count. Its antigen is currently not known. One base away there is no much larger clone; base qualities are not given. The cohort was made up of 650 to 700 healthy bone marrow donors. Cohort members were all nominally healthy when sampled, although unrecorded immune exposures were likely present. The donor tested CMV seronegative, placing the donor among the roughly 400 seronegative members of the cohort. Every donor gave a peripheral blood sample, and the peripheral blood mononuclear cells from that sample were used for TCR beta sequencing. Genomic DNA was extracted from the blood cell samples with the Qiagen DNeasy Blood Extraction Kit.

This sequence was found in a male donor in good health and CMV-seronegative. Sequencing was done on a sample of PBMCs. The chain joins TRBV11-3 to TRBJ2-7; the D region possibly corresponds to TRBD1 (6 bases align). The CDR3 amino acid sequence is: CASSLHPGTKEQYF. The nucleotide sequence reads TGTGCCAGCAGCTTACACCCCGGGACAAAAGAGCAGTACTTC.